A selection of T cell receptor beta chains follows, all from one sample in a study of blood T cell repertoires in COVID-19. Sequencing used immunoSEQ multiplex PCR; TCRdb keeps in-frame clones, though not all of them. The sample has 100,000 to 150,000 clones, approximately 83% seen once. Sequenced input: peripheral blood. These receptor sequences come from an elderly man with active or convalescent COVID-19. Both conserved end residues are part of each CDR3. The order of the fields is J gene, clone size, V gene, D gene, CDR3 protein, CDR3 DNA. A D gene is named only where the DNA matches it firmly. Rows may omit the clone size; those that give it use once, few, many or a size class.

J: TRBJ2-2
size: NA
V: TRBV18
D: TRBD1
CDR3: CASSLRQGISGELFF
DNA: TGTGCCAGCTCACTCCGACAGGGTATCTCCGGGGAGCTGTTTTTT

J: TRBJ2-1
size: NA
V: TRBV2
D: TRBD2
CDR3: CATQTGGSLNEQFF
DNA: TGTGCCACCCAGACGGGGGGGTCTTTAAATGAGCAGTTCTTC

J: TRBJ2-2
size: NA
V: TRBV18
D: NA
CDR3: CASSRDRNTGELFF
DNA: TGTGCCAGCTCACGAGACAGGAACACCGGGGAGCTGTTTTTT

J: TRBJ2-7
size: NA
V: TRBV3-1/TRBV3-2
D: TRBD1
CDR3: CASSQGVLIRGRNEQYF
DNA: TGTGCCAGCAGCCAAGGGGTGTTGATCAGGGGGAGAAACGAGCAGTACTTC

J: TRBJ1-6
size: many
V: TRBV7-9
D: TRBD1
CDR3: CASSWGTGDNSPLHF
DNA: TGTGCCAGCAGCTGGGGAACAGGGGATAATTCACCCCTCCACTTT

J: TRBJ1-5
size: NA
V: TRBV19
D: TRBD1
CDR3: CASSIGTGTRFGNQPQHF
DNA: TGTGCCAGTAGTATTGGGACAGGGACCCGATTTGGCAATCAGCCCCAGCATTTT

J: TRBJ2-3
size: NA
V: TRBV3-1/TRBV3-2
D: NA
CDR3: CASSRLLDTQYF
DNA: TGTGCCAGCAGCCGACTCCTAGATACGCAGTATTTT

J: TRBJ2-7
size: NA
V: TRBV3-1/TRBV3-2
D: TRBD2
CDR3: CASSPSGTSANEQYF
DNA: TGTGCCAGCAGCCCGTCCGGGACTAGCGCTAACGAGCAGTACTTC

J: TRBJ2-1
size: NA
V: TRBV5-4
D: TRBD2
CDR3: CASSLGREGHNEQFF
DNA: TGTGCCAGCAGCTTAGGGCGGGAGGGCCATAATGAGCAGTTCTTC

J: TRBJ1-6
size: NA
V: TRBV19
D: NA
CDR3: CASSIDSGRRGKNNSPLHF
DNA: TGTGCCAGTAGTATAGACTCGGGTCGTCGGGGAAAAAATAATTCACCCCTCCACTTT

J: TRBJ2-7
size: NA
V: TRBV5-1
D: TRBD1
CDR3: CASSFGTEPYEQYF
DNA: TGCGCCAGCAGCTTCGGGACAGAACCCTACGAGCAGTACTTC

J: TRBJ2-3
size: NA
V: TRBV30
D: NA
CDR3: CAWTGSTDTQYF
DNA: TGTGCCTGGACAGGGAGCACAGATACGCAGTATTTT

J: TRBJ1-2
size: NA
V: TRBV19
D: NA
CDR3: CASSISVNYGYTF
DNA: TGTGCCAGTAGTATTTCAGTAAACTATGGCTACACCTTC

J: TRBJ1-6
size: NA
V: TRBV7-2
D: NA
CDR3: CASSLVIQGNSPLHF
DNA: TGTGCCAGCAGCTTAGTTATCCAGGGTAATTCACCCCTCCACTTT

J: TRBJ2-3
size: NA
V: TRBV7-6
D: NA
CDR3: CASSQNTQYF
DNA: TGTGCCAGCAGCCAGAATACGCAGTATTTT

J: TRBJ2-3
size: NA
V: TRBV27
D: TRBD1
CDR3: CASWAGGDRGFTDTQYF
DNA: TGTGCCAGCTGGGCGGGTGGGGACAGGGGGTTCACAGATACGCAGTATTTT

J: TRBJ1-2
size: NA
V: TRBV30
D: NA
CDR3: CAWIPVNYGYTF
DNA: TGTGCCTGGATTCCGGTTAACTATGGCTACACCTTC

J: TRBJ2-7
size: NA
V: TRBV7-2
D: NA
CDR3: CASSLQGPGEQYF
DNA: TGTGCCAGCAGCTTACAGGGGCCGGGCGAGCAGTACTTC

J: TRBJ1-1
size: few
V: TRBV6-5
D: NA
CDR3: CASSYIGGVAEAFF
DNA: TGTGCCAGCAGTTACATCGGGGGGGTGGCTGAAGCTTTCTTT

J: TRBJ2-7
size: NA
V: TRBV11-1
D: TRBD2
CDR3: CASSHISGGEYEQYF
DNA: TGTGCCAGCAGCCATATTAGCGGGGGGGAGTACGAGCAGTACTTC

J: TRBJ2-6
size: NA
V: TRBV9
D: NA
CDR3: CASSVGDSGANVLTF
DNA: TGTGCCAGCAGCGTAGGAGACTCTGGGGCCAACGTCCTGACTTTC

J: TRBJ2-7
size: NA
V: TRBV29-1
D: NA
CDR3: CSVEGIGASGYYEQYF
DNA: TGCAGCGTTGAAGGGATAGGAGCAAGTGGATACTACGAGCAGTACTTC

J: TRBJ1-4
size: NA
V: TRBV29-1
D: NA
CDR3: CSVVGATNEKLFF
DNA: TGCAGCGTTGTCGGAGCAACTAATGAAAAACTGTTTTTT

J: TRBJ2-7
size: NA
V: TRBV5-4
D: NA
CDR3: CASSLATSGYEQYF
DNA: TGTGCCAGCAGCTTGGCGACTTCTGGCTACGAGCAGTACTTC

J: TRBJ2-1
size: NA
V: TRBV5-1
D: TRBD2
CDR3: CASSVTTSGRMGNEQFF
DNA: TGCGCCAGCAGCGTCACGACTAGCGGGAGAATGGGGAATGAGCAGTTCTTC

J: TRBJ2-7
size: NA
V: TRBV15
D: NA
CDR3: CATSRDTTVSYEQYF
DNA: TGTGCCACCAGCAGAGATACGACAGTCTCCTACGAGCAGTACTTC

J: TRBJ2-7
size: NA
V: TRBV29-1
D: NA
CDR3: CSVEVGRAPYEQYF
DNA: TGCAGCGTTGAAGTCGGGCGGGCCCCCTACGAGCAGTACTTC

J: TRBJ1-3
size: NA
V: TRBV29-1
D: NA
CDR3: CSVERGNTIYF
DNA: TGCAGCGTTGAGAGGGGAAACACCATATATTTT

J: TRBJ2-1
size: NA
V: TRBV6-5
D: TRBD1
CDR3: CASSYGRGTDEQFF
DNA: TGTGCCAGCAGTTACGGCAGGGGGACGGATGAGCAGTTCTTC

J: TRBJ2-5
size: NA
V: TRBV27
D: NA
CDR3: CASSPWGAGEGTQYF
DNA: TGTGCCAGCAGTCCCTGGGGGGCCGGGGAGGGGACCCAGTACTTC

J: TRBJ2-2
size: NA
V: TRBV7-9
D: NA
CDR3: CASSTQQGGYTGELFF
DNA: TGTGCCAGCAGCACACAACAGGGGGGGTACACCGGGGAGCTGTTTTTT

J: TRBJ2-1
size: NA
V: TRBV4-1
D: NA
CDR3: CASRRVSRENEQFF
DNA: TGCGCCAGCAGGAGGGTTAGCCGGGAAAATGAGCAGTTCTTC

J: TRBJ2-3
size: NA
V: TRBV7-3
D: TRBD2
CDR3: CASSPGLAAIADTQYF
DNA: TGTGCCAGCAGCCCCGGACTAGCGGCTATCGCAGATACGCAGTATTTT

J: TRBJ2-7
size: few
V: TRBV3-1/TRBV3-2
D: TRBD2
CDR3: CASSTLGRGSLYF
DNA: TGTGCCAGCAGCACCTTGGGGAGGGGCTCTCTGTACTTC

J: TRBJ1-2
size: NA
V: TRBV19
D: TRBD1
CDR3: CASSARDRGVYGYTF
DNA: TGTGCCAGTAGTGCCCGGGACAGGGGCGTCTATGGCTACACCTTC

J: TRBJ2-5
size: NA
V: TRBV19
D: NA
CDR3: CASSPMGGQETQYF
DNA: TGTGCCAGTAGTCCGATGGGGGGTCAAGAGACCCAGTACTTC

J: TRBJ2-7
size: NA
V: TRBV7-2
D: TRBD2
CDR3: CASSFLPSGSSYEQYF
DNA: TGTGCCAGCAGCTTCCTACCTAGCGGGAGCTCCTACGAGCAGTACTTC

J: TRBJ1-2
size: NA
V: TRBV15
D: TRBD1
CDR3: CATSIDRVYGYTF
DNA: TGTGCCACCAGCATTGACAGGGTTTATGGCTACACCTTC

J: TRBJ2-2
size: once
V: TRBV7-6
D: TRBD1
CDR3: CASNAQGALGTGELFF
DNA: TGTGCCAGCAATGCACAGGGGGCCTTGGGTACCGGGGAGCTGTTTTTT

J: TRBJ2-6
size: NA
V: TRBV7-6
D: TRBD2
CDR3: CASSPPSSGGPISGANVLTF
DNA: TGTGCCAGCAGCCCCCCTAGTTCGGGGGGGCCGATCTCTGGGGCCAACGTCCTGACTTTC

J: TRBJ2-5
size: once
V: TRBV6-2/TRBV6-3
D: TRBD2
CDR3: CASSLLARETQYF
DNA: TGTGCCAGCAGTTTACTAGCGAGAGAGACCCAGTACTTC

J: TRBJ2-6
size: NA
V: TRBV29-1
D: TRBD2
CDR3: CSVAGLREAGANVLTF
DNA: TGCAGCGTTGCGGGGTTACGGGAGGCTGGGGCCAACGTCCTGACTTTC